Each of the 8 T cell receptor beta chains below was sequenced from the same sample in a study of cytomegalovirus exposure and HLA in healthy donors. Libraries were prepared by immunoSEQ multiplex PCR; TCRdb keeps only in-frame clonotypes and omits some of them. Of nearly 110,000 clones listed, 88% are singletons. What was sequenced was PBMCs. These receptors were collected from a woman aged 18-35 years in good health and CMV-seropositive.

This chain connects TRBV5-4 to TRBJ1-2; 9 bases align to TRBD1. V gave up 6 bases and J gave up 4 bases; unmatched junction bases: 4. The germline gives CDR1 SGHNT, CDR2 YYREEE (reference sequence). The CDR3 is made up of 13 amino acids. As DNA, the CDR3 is TGTGCCAGCAACAGACAGGGGGGCTATGGCTACACCTTC. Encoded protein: CASNRQGGYGYTF.

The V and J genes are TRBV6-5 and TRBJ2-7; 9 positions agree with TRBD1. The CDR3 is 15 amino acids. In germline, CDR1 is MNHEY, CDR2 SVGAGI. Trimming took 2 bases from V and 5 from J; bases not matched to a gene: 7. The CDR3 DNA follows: TGTGCCAGCAGTTACACAGGGGGCTTTTTCGACGAGCAGTACTTC. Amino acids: CASSYTGGFFDEQYF.

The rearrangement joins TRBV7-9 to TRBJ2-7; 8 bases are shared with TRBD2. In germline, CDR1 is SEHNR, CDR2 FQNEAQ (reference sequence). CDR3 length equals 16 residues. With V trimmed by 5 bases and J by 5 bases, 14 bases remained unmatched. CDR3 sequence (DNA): TGTGCCAGCAGCCTGGACTCGTTTGGACTAGCCCACGAGCAGTACTTC. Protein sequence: CASSLDSFGLAHEQYF.

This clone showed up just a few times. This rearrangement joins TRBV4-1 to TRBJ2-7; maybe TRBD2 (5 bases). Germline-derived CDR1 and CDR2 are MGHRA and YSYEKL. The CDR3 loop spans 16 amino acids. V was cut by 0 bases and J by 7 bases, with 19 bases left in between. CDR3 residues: CASSQEVVQSWREQYF. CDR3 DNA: TGCGCCAGCAGCCAAGAAGTGGTACAGAGCTGGAGGGAGCAGTACTTC.

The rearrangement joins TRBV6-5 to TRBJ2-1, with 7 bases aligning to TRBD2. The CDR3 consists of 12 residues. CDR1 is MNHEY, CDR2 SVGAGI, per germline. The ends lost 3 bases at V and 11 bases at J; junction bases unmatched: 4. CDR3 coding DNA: TGTGCCAGCAGTTATGGAGCGGGGCAGCAGTTCTTC. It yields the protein CASSYGAGQQFF.

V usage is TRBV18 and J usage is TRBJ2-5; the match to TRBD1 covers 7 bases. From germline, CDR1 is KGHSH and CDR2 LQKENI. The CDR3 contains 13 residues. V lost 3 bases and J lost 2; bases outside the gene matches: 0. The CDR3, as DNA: TGTGCCAGCTCACCGGACAGGCAAGAGACCCAGTACTTC. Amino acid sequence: CASSPDRQETQYF.

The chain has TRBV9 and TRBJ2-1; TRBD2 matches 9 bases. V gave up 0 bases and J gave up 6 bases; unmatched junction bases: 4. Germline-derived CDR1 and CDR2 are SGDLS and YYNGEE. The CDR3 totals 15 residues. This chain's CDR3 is CASSVAGGGGNEQFF. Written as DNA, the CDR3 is TGTGCCAGCAGCGTAGCAGGCGGGGGGGGCAATGAGCAGTTCTTC.

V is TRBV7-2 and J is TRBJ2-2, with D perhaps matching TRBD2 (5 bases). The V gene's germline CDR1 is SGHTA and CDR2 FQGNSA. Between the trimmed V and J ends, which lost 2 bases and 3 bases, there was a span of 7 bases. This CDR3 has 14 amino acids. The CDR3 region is CASSLWGDTGELFF. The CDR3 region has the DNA TGTGCCAGCAGCTTATGGGGAGACACCGGGGAGCTGTTTTTT.